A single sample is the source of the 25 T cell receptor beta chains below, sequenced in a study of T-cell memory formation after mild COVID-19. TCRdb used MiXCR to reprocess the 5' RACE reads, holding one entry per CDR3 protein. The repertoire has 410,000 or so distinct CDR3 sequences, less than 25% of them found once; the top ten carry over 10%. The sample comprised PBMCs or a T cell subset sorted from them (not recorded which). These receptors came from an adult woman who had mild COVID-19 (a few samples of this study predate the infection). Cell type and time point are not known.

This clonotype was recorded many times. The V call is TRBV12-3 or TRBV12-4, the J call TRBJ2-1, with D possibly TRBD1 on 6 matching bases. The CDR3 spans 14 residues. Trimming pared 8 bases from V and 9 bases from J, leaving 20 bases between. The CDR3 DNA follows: TGTGCCAGCGGTGGTGACCTCAAAGGGGGTGAGCAGTTCTTC. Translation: CASGGDLKGGEQFF.

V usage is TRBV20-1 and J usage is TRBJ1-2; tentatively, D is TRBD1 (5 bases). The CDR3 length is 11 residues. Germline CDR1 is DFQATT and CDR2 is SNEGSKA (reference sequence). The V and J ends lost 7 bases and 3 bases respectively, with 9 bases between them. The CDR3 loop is CSVDRYYGYTF. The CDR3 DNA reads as TGCAGTGTCGACAGATACTATGGCTACACCTTC.

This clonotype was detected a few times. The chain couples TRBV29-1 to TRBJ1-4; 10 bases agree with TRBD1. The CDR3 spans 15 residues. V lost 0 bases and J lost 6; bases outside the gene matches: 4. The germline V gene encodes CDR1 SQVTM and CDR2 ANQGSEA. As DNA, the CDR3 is TGCAGCGTTGAAGACTCTGGGACAGGGGATGAAAAACTGTTTTTT. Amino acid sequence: CSVEDSGTGDEKLFF.

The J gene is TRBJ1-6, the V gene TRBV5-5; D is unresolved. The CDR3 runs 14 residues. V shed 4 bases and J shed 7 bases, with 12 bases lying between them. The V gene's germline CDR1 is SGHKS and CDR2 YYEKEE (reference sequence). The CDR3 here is CASSPLTRNSPLHF. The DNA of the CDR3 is TGTGCCAGCAGCCCCCTGACTAGAAATTCACCCCTCCACTTT. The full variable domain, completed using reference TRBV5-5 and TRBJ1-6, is DAGVTQSPTHLIKTRGQQVTLRCSPISGHKSVSWYQQVLGQGPQFIFQYYEKEERGRGNFPDRFSARQFPNYSSELNVNALLLGDSALYLCASSPLTRNSPLHFGNGTRLTVT.

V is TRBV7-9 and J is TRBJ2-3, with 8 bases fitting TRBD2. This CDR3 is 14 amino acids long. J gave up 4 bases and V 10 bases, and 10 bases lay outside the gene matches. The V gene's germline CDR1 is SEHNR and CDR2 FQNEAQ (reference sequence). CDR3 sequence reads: CATLTGGTPDTQYF. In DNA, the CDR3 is TGTGCCACGTTAACGGGGGGGACTCCAGATACGCAGTATTTT.

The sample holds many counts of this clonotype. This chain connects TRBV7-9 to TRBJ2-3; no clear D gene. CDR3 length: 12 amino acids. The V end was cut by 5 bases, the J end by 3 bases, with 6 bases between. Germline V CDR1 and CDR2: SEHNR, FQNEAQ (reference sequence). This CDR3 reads CASSLLTDTQYF. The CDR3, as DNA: TGTGCCAGCAGCCTCCTGACAGATACGCAGTATTTT.

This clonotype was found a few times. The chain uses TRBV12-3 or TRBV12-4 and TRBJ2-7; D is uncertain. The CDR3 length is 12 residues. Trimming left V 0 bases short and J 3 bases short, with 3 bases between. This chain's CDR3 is CASSLARYEQYF. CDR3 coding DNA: TGTGCCAGCAGTTTAGCGCGCTACGAGCAGTACTTC.

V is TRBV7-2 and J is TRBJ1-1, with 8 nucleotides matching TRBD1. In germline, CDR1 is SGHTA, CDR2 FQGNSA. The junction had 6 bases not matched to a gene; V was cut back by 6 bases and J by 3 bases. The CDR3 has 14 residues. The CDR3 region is CASRPDRGYTEAFF. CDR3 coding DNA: TGTGCCAGCAGGCCTGACAGGGGCTACACTGAAGCTTTCTTT.

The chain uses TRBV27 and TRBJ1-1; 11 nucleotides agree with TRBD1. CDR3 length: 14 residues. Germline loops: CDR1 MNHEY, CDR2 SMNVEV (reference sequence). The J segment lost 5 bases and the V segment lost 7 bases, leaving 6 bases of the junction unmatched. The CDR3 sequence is CASTSGTGGTEAFF. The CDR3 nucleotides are TGTGCCAGCACCTCGGGGACAGGGGGTACTGAAGCTTTCTTT.

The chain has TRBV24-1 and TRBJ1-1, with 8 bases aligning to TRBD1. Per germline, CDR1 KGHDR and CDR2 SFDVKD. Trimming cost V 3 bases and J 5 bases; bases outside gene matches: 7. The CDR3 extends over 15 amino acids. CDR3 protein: CATSDARTGMTEAFF. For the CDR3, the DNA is TGTGCCACCAGTGATGCCCGGACAGGGATGACTGAAGCTTTCTTT.

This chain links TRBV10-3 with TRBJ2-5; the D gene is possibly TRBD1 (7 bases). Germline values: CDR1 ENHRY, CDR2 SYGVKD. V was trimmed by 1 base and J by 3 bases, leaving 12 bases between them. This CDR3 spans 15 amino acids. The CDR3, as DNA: TGTGCCATCAGTGAGTGCCGGGGGACAGAAGAGACCCAGTACTTC. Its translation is CAISECRGTEETQYF.

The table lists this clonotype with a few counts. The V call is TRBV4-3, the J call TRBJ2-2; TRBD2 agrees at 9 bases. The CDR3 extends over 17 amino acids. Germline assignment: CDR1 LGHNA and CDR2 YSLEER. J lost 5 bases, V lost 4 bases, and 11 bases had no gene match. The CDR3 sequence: CASSREGSGRNTGELFF. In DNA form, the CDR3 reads TGCGCCAGCAGCCGGGAGGGTAGCGGGAGAAATACCGGGGAGCTGTTTTTT.

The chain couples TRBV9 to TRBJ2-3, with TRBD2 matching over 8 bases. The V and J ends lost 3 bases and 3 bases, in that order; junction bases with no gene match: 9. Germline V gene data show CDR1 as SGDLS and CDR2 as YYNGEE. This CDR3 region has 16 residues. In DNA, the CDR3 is TGTGCCAGCAGCGGGAACGGGGGGGCTATGACAGATACGCAGTATTTT. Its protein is CASSGNGGAMTDTQYF.

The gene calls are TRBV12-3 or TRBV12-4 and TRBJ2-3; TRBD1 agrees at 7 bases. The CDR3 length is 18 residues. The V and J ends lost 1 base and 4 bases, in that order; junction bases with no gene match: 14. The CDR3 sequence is CASSLGAWDSKESDTQYF. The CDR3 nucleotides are TGTGCCAGCAGTTTAGGGGCGTGGGACAGCAAGGAGTCAGATACGCAGTATTTT.

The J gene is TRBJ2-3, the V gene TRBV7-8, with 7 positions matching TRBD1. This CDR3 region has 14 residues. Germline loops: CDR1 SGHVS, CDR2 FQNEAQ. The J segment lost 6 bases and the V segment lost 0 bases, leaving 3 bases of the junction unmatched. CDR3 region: CASSLARGGDTQYF. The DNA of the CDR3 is TGTGCCAGCAGCTTAGCGCGAGGGGGCGATACGCAGTATTTT.

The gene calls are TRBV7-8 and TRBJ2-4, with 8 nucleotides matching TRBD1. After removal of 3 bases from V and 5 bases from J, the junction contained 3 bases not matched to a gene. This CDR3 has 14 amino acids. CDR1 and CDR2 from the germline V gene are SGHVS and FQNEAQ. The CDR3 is CASSLRTGQNIQYF. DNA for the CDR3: TGTGCCAGCAGCTTGCGGACAGGGCAAAACATTCAGTACTTC.

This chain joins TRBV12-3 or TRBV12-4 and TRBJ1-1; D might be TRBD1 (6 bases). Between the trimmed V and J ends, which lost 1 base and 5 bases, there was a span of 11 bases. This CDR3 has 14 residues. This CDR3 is CASSLDGGRTEAFF. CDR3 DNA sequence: TGTGCCAGCAGTTTAGATGGGGGGCGGACTGAAGCTTTCTTT.

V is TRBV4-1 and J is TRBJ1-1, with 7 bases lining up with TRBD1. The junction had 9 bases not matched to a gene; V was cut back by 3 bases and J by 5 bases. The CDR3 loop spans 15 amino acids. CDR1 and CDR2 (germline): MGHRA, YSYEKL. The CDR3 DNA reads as TGCGCCAGCAGCCAGAGGGACAGCGATTGGACTGAAGCTTTCTTT. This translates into CASSQRDSDWTEAFF.

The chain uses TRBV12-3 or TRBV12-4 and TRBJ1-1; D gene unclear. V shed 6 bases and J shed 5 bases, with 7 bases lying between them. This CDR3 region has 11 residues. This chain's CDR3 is CASRSQTEAFF. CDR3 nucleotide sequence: TGTGCCAGCAGGTCCCAGACTGAAGCTTTCTTT.

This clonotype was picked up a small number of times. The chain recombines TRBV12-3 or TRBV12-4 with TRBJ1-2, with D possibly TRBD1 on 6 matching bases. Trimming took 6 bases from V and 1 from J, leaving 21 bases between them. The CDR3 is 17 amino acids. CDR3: CASSRSAGGNINYGYTF. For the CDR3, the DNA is TGTGCCAGCAGCCGGTCGGCCGGGGGCAACATTAACTATGGCTACACCTTC.

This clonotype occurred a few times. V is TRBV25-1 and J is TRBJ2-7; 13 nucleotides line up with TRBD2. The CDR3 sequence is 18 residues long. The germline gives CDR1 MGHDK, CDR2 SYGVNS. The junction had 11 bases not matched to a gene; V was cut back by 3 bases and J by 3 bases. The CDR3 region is CASSDPFGTSGTVYEQYF. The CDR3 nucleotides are TGTGCCAGCAGTGATCCATTCGGGACTAGCGGGACGGTCTACGAGCAGTACTTC.

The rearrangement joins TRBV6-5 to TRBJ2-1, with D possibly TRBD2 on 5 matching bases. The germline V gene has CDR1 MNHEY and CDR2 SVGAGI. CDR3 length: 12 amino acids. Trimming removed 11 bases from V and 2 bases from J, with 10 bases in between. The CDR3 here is CAAPGAYNEQFF. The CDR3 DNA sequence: TGTGCCGCCCCCGGGGCCTACAATGAGCAGTTCTTC.

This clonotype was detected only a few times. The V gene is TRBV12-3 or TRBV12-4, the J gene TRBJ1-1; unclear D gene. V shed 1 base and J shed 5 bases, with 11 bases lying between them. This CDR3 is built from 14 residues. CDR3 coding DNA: TGTGCCAGCAGTTTAGATGGGAGAGGGACTGAAGCTTTCTTT. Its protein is CASSLDGRGTEAFF.

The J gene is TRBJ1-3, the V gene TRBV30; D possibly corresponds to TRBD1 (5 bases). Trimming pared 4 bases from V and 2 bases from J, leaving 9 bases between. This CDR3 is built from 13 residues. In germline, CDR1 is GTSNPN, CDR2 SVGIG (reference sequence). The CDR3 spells CAWTPTAGNTIYF. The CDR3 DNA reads TGTGCCTGGACCCCGACAGCTGGAAACACCATATATTTT.

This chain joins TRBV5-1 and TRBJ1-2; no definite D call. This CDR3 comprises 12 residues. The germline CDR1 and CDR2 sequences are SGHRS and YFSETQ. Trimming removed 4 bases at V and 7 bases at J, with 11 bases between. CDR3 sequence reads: CASSAPGPGYTF. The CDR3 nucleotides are TGCGCCAGCAGCGCTCCGGGCCCTGGCTACACCTTC.